This T cell receptor (beta chain) was identified in a study of CD8 T cells in Susac syndrome. General study points: CD8+ clones in Susac expanded most in TEMRA cells and active patients.

RNA totalling roughly 0.45 to 1 ug underwent reverse transcription with random hexamers. TCRdb recomputed calls from the immunoSEQ multiplex PCR reads with MiXCR, one row per CDR3 protein. Here the sample spans about 23,000 distinct CDR3 sequences, roughly 93% being singletons. The length of the CDR3 is 17 residues. Germline V gives CDR1 MDHEN, CDR2 SYDVKM. J was trimmed by 7 bases and V by 5 bases; bases with no gene match: 17. A word on this clonotype: What it binds is not known.

The origin of this receptor is a human donor with Susac syndrome. The sample taken for sequencing was CD8+ T cells from PBMCs. V and J are TRBV28 and TRBJ1-2; 9 nucleotides match TRBD1. The CDR3 DNA is TGTGCCAGCAGTCTAGCGTCCGGGACAGGGTCTAATGGTGGCTACACCTTC. This gives the protein CASSLASGTGSNGGYTF.